These 5 T cell receptor beta chains came from one sample sequenced in a study of identical twins. TCRdb re-analysed the 5' RACE reads in MiXCR, keeping a single row per CDR3 protein. Of 400,000 to 550,000 distinct CDR3 sequences in the sample, 24% were seen once. This sample also belongs to another study, concerning T cells expressing NK-cell markers.

The sample consisted of CD4+ T cells sorted from blood. The receptor source for this set is a woman under 30 in good health.

This clonotype was observed a handful of times. The rearrangement joins TRBV28 to TRBJ2-3, with TRBD2 identical over 10 bases. Germline CDR1 and CDR2: MDHEN and SYDVKM. With 5 bases clipped from V and 1 base from J, the junction kept 6 bases outside the gene matches. The CDR3 extends over 16 amino acids. The CDR3 sequence: CASSELAGPRTDTQYF. CDR3 DNA sequence: TGTGCCAGCAGTGAACTAGCGGGACCGCGCACAGATACGCAGTATTTT.

This clonotype was seen many times. This chain joins TRBV5-1 and TRBJ1-5; D not resolved. This CDR3 is built from 14 residues. V lost 2 bases to trimming and J lost 4 bases, with 10 bases between them. Germline loops: CDR1 SGHRS, CDR2 YFSETQ. In DNA form, the CDR3 reads TGCGCCAGCAGCTTTGGTGACGGAAATCAGCCCCAGCATTTT. Translated, it gives CASSFGDGNQPQHF.

This clonotype was recorded a few times. The rearrangement joins TRBV20-1 to TRBJ2-1; D might be TRBD2 (5 bases). This CDR3 has 14 amino acids. V dropped 2 bases and J dropped 7 bases, with 15 bases sitting between them. The germline CDR1 and CDR2 sequences are DFQATT and SNEGSKA (reference sequence). Here the CDR3 reads CSARTLSQRNEQFF. In DNA form, the CDR3 reads TGCAGTGCTAGAACCCTCTCGCAGCGGAATGAGCAGTTCTTC.

This clonotype was seen a few times. The genes are TRBV29-1 and TRBJ1-1; no clear D. Trimming left V 4 bases short and J 7 bases short, with 10 bases between. CDR3 size: 11 residues. Germline V gene data show CDR1 as SQVTM and CDR2 as ANQGSEA. This CDR3 reads CSVASGNEAFF. DNA for the CDR3: TGCAGCGTTGCGAGCGGGAATGAAGCTTTCTTT.

This clonotype came up a few times. The genes are TRBV10-2 and TRBJ2-3; TRBD2 agrees at 10 bases. The CDR3 consists of 14 residues. The J segment lost 8 bases and the V segment lost 6 bases, leaving 8 bases of the junction unmatched. Germline loops: CDR1 WSHSY, CDR2 SAAADI. CDR3 region: CASRAGGPRTTQYF. CDR3 bases: TGCGCCAGCAGAGCGGGAGGGCCTAGAACTACGCAGTATTTT.